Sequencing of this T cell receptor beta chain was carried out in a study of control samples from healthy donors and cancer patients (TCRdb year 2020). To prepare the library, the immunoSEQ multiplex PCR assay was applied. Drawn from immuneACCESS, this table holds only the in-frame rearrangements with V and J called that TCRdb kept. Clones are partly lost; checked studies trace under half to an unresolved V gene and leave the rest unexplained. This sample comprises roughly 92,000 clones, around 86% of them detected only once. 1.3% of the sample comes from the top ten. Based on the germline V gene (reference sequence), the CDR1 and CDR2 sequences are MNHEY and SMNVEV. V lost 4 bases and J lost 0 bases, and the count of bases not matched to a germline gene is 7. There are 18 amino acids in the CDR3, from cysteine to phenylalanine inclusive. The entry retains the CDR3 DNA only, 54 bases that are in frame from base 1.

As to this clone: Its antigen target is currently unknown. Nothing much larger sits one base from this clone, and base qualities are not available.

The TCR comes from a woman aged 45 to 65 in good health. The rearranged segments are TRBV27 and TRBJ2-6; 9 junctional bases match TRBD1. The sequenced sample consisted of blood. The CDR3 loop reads CASSSGQGLGSGANVLTF. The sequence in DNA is TGTGCCAGCAGTTCTGGACAGGGGCTGGGCTCTGGGGCCAACGTCCTGACTTTC.